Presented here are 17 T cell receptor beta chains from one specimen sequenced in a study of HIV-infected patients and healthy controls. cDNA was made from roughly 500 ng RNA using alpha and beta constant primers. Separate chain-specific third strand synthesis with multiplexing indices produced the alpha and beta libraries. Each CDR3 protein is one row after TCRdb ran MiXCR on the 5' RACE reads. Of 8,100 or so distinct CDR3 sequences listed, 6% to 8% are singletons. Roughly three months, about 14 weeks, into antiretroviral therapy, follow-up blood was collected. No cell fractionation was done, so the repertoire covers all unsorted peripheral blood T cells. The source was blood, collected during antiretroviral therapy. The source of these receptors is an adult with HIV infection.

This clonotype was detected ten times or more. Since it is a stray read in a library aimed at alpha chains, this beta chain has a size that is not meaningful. The CDR3 DNA sequence: TGTGCCATCAGTGTAGAACCATACAATGAGCAGTTCTTC. It translates to CAISVEPYNEQFF. V is TRBV10-3 and J is TRBJ2-1; D ambiguous. CDR1 is ENHRY and CDR2 is SYGVKD in the germline V gene. This CDR3 is 13 amino acids long. V was clipped by 4 bases and J by 4 bases, with 8 bases between them.

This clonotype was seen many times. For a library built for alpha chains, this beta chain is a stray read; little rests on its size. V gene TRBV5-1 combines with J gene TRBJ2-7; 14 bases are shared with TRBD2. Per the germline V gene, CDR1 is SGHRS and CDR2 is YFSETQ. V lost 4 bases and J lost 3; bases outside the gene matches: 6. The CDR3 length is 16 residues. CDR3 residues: CASSQWGLAGVYEQYF. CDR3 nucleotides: TGCGCCAGCAGCCAGTGGGGACTAGCGGGGGTCTACGAGCAGTACTTC.

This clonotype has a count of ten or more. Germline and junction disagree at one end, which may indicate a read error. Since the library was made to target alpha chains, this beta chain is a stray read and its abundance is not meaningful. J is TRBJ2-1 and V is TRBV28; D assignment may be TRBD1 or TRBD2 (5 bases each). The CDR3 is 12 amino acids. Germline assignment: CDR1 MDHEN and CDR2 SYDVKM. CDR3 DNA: TGTGCCAGCACCCCTCCAAGAGGGGTATCGATCTTC. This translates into CASTPPRGVSIF.

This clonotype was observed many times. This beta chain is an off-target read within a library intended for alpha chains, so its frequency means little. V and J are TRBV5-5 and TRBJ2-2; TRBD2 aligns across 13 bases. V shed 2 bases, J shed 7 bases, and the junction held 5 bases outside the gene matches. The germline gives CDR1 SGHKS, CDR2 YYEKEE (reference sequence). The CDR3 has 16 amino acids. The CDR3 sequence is CASSLLAGGPVGELFF. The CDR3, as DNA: TGTGCCAGCAGCTTACTAGCGGGAGGGCCCGTCGGGGAGCTGTTTTTT.

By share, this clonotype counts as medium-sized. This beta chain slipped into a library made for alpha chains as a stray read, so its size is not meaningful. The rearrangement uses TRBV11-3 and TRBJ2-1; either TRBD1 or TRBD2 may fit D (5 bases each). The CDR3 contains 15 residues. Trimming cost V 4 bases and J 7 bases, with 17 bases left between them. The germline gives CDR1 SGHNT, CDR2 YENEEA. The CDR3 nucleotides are TGTGCCAGCAGCTGGTCCGGGACGGACTCAAATGAGCAGTTCTTC. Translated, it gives CASSWSGTDSNEQFF.

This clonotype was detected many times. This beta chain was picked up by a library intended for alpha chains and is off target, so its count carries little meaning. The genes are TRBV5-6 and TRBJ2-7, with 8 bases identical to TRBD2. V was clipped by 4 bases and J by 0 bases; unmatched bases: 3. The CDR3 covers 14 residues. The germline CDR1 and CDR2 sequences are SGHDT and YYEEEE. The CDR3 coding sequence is TGTGCCAGCAGCCCGACTAGCGACTCCTACGAGCAGTACTTC. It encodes CASSPTSDSYEQYF.

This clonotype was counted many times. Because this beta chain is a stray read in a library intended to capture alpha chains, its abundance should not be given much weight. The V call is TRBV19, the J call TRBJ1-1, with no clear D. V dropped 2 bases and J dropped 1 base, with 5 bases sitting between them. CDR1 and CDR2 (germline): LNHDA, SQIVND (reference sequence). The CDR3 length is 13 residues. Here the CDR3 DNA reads TGTGCCAGTAGTATAACCACGAACACTGAAGCTTTCTTT. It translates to CASSITTNTEAFF.

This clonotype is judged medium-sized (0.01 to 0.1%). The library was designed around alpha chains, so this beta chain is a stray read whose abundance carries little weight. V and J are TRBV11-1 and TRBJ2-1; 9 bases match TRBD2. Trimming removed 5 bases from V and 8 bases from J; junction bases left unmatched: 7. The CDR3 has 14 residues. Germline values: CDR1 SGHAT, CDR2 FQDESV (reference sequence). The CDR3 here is CASSAGTSPDEQFF. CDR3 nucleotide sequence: TGTGCCAGCAGCGCCGGGACTAGCCCCGATGAGCAGTTCTTC.

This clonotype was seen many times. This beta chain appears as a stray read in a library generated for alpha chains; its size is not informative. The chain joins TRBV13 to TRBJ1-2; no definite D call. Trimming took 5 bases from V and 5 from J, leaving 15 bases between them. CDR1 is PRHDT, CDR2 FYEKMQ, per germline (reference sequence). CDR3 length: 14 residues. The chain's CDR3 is CASSPPLGIYGYTF. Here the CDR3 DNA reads TGTGCCAGCAGCCCGCCGCTCGGGATTTATGGCTACACCTTC.

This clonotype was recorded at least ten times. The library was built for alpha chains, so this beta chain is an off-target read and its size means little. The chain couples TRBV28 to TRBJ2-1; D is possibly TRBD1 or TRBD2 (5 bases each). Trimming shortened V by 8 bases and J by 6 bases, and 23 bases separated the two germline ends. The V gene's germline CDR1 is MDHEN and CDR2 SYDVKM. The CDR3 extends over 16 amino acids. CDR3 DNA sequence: TGTGCCAGCTTATCCTCCGGGACGGTCCTGGTCAATGAGCAGTTCTTC. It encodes CASLSSGTVLVNEQFF.

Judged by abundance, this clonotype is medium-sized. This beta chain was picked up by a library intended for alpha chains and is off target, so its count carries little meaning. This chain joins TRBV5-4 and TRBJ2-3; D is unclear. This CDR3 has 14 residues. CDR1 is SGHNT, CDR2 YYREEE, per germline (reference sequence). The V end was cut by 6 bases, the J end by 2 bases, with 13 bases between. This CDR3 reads CASNTGDYTDTQYF. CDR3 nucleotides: TGTGCCAGCAACACCGGAGATTACACAGATACGCAGTATTTT.

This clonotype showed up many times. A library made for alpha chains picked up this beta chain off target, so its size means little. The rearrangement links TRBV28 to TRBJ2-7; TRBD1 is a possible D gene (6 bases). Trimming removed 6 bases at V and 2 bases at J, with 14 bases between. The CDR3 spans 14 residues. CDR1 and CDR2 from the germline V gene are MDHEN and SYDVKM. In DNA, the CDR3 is TGTGCCAGCAGAGCGCAGGGGTGGCCCTACGAGCAGTACTTC. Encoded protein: CASRAQGWPYEQYF.

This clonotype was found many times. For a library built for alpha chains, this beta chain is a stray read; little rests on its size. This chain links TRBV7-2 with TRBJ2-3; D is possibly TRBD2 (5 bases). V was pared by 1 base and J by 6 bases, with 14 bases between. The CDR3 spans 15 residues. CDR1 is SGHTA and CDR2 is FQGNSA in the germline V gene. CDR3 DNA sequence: TGTGCCAGCAGCTTAGGAGCTAGCTCCTCGGATACGCAGTATTTT. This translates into CASSLGASSSDTQYF.

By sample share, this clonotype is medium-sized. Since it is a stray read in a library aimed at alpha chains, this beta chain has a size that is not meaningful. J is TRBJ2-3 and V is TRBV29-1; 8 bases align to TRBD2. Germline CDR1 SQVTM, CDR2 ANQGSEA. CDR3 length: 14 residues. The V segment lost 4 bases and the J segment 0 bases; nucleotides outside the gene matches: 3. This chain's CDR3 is CSVARGGSTDTQYF. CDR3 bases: TGCAGCGTTGCTCGGGGGGGGAGCACAGATACGCAGTATTTT.

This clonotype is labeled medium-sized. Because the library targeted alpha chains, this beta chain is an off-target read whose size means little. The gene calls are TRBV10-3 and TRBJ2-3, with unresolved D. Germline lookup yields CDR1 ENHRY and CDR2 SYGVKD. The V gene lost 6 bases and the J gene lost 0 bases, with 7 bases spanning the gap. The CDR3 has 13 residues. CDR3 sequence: CAIRTASTDTQYF. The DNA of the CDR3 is TGTGCCATCAGGACTGCTAGCACAGATACGCAGTATTTT.

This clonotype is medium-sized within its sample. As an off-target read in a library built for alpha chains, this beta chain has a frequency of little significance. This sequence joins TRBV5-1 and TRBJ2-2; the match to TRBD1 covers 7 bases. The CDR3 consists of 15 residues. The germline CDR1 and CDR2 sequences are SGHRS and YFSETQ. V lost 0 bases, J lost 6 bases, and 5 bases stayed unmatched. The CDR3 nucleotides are TGCGCCAGCAGCTTGGCTCCGGGACAGCCCGGGGAGCTGTTTTTT. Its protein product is CASSLAPGQPGELFF.

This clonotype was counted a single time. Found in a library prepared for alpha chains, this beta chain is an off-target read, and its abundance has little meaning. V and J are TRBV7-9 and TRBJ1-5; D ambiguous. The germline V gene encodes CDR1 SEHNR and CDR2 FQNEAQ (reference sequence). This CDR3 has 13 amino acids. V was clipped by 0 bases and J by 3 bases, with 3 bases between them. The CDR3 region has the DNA TGTGCCAGCAGCTTAGCGCCCAATCAGCCCCAGCATTTT. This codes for CASSLAPNQPQHF.